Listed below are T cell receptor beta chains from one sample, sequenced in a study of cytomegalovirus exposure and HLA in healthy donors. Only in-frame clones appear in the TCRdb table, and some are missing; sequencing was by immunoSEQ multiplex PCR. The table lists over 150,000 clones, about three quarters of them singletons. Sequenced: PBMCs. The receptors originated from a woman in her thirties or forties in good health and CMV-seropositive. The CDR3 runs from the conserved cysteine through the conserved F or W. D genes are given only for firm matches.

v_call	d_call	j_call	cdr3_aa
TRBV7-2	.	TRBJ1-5	CASSLTGINQPQHF
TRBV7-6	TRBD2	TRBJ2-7	CASSFGGSYEQYF
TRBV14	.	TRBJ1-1	CASSQVSGYTEAFF
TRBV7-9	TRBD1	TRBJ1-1	CASSRQGARAFF
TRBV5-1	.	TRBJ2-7	CASSLGVGSYVQYF
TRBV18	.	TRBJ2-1	CASSPKYPGGNEQFF
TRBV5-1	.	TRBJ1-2	CATRQAYRINYGYTF
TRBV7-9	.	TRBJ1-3	CASSLGGSSGNTIYF
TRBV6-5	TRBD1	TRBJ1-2	CASSYSPDRNYGYTF
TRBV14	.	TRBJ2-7	CASSLDFSYEQYF
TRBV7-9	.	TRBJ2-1	CASSLQSAYNEQFF
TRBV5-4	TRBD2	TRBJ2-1	CASSLGLADEQFF
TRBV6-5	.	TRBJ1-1	CASSQQENTEAFF
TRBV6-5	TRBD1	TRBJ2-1	CASSYSGTGGINEQFF
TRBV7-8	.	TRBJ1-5	CASSLGYGGDQLLDQPQHF
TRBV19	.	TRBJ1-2	CASSILTGRGGYTF
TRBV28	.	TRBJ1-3	CASLNPGATGNTIYF
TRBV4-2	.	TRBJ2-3	CASSQEIRLADTQYF
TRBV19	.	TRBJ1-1	CASSPQVMNTEAFF
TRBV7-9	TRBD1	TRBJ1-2	CASSPGQGLYGYTF
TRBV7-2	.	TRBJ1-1	CASSLGEGAAFF